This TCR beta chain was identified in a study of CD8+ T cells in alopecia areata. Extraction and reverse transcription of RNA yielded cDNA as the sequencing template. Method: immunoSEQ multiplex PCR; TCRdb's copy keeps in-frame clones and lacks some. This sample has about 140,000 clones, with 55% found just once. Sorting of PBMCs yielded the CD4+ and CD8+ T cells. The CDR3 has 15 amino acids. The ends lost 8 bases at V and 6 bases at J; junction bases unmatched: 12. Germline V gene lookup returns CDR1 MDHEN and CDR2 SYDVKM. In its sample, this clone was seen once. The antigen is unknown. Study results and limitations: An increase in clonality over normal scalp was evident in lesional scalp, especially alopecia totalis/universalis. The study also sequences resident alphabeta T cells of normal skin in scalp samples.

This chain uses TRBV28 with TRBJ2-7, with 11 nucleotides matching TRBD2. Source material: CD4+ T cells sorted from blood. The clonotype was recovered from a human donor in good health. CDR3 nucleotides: TGTGCCAGCTTCGATAGCGGGAGGGCCTGGGGCGAGCAGTACTTC. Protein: CASFDSGRAWGEQYF.